These T cell receptor beta chains were read from a single sample in a study of shared clonotypes between healthy human individuals. The table came from immunoSEQ multiplex PCR; TCRdb's copy has only in-frame clones and leaves some out. The table shows fewer than 850,000 clones, with roughly 78% occurring only once. Sequencing used memory CD4+ T cells sorted from blood. The receptors were sampled from a young woman in good health. Both conserved end residues are part of each CDR3. A D gene is named only where the DNA matches it firmly.

d_call j_call v_call cdr3_nt cdr3_aa
TRBD1 TRBJ2-5 TRBV30 TGTGCCTGGAGCCGAACCGGGACAGGGAGGACCCAGTACTTC CAWSRTGTGRTQYF
NA TRBJ1-5 TRBV27 TGTGCCAGCAGTTCGACCACGCAGGGGAATCAGCCCCAGCATTTT CASSSTTQGNQPQHF
NA TRBJ2-1 TRBV11-2 TGTGCCAGCAGCCCTATCCAGGGAATGATATTCTTC CASSPIQGMIFF
NA TRBJ1-5 TRBV2 TGTGCCAGCATGGATCAGGGCAATCAGCCCCAGCATTTT CASMDQGNQPQHF
NA TRBJ2-7 TRBV18 TGTGCCAGCTCGCCATCTACGACCTTCTACGAGCAGTACTTC CASSPSTTFYEQYF
TRBD2 TRBJ2-1 TRBV7-2 TGTGCCAGCTCCCGCCGGGGGGAGCTAGGGCATGAGCAGTTCTTC CASSRRGELGHEQFF
TRBD2 TRBJ2-5 TRBV7-2 TGTGCCAGCAGCCCGTCTTTCGGGGAGGGTACCCAGTACTTC CASSPSFGEGTQYF
NA TRBJ2-7 TRBV5-6 TGTGCCAGCAGCTTGTTGGACAACTACGAGCAGTACTTC CASSLLDNYEQYF
TRBD2 TRBJ2-3 TRBV6-6 TGTGCCAGCAGTCCGCGACTAGCGGGTGGCACAGATACGCAGTATTTT CASSPRLAGGTDTQYF
TRBD1 TRBJ2-1 TRBV7-2 TGTGCCAGCAGCTTGGTGACAGGGGGCGTGGGGTCCTACAATGAGCAGTTCTTC CASSLVTGGVGSYNEQFF
TRBD2 TRBJ2-3 TRBV2 TGTGCCAGCCGTAAGGGACTAGACACAGATACGCAGTATTTT CASRKGLDTDTQYF
TRBD2 TRBJ2-1 TRBV27 TGTGCCAGTGGGCTAGCGGGAGGGCCCAGCTCCTACAATGAGCAGTTCTTC CASGLAGGPSSYNEQFF
NA TRBJ2-1 TRBV5-4 TGTGCCAGCAGCTTGGCTCTAGCCTCCAGCAATGAGCAGTTCTTC CASSLALASSNEQFF
NA TRBJ2-3 TRBV28 TGTGCCAGCAGTTTACCCGGGACAGATACGCAGTATTTT CASSLPGTDTQYF